A selection of T cell receptor beta chains follows, all from one sample in a study of T cell repertoires in cytomegalovirus infection. MiXCR, run by TCRdb on the reads, gives a single entry per CDR3 protein. The repertoire consists of 800,000 to 950,000 distinct CDR3 sequences, with 30% to 35% occurring once and the leading ten covering around 11%. No antigen is known for these receptors. The material sequenced was cultured CD8+ T cells from PBMCs, taken from culture after CMV antigen stimulation. The receptors stem from a human donor in good health (CMV status not recorded). Some clones in this sample may be carry-over from other donors' samples. Both conserved end residues are part of each CDR3. D genes are given only for firm matches. A row's size may be missing; if present it is once, few, many or a size class.

J | D | size | V | CDR3 | DNA
TRBJ2-1 | TRBD1 | . | TRBV10-1 | CASSESNDRGKEQFF | TGCGCCAGCAGTGAGTCTAACGACAGGGGAAAAGAGCAGTTCTTC
TRBJ2-7 | . | . | TRBV20-1 | CSARDQRDSAYEQYF | TGCAGTGCTAGAGATCAGAGAGACTCTGCCTACGAGCAGTACTTC
TRBJ2-7 | TRBD1 | few | TRBV12-3/TRBV12-4 | CASSLTGTGFNEQYF | TGTGCCAGCAGTTTGACCGGGACAGGGTTCAACGAGCAGTACTTC
TRBJ2-3 | . | . | TRBV12-3/TRBV12-4 | CASRQTGSRTDTQYF | TGTGCCAGCAGACAAACCGGGAGTCGTACAGATACGCAGTATTTT
TRBJ2-1 | TRBD2 | many | TRBV7-6 | CASSFTGGLAGGSYNEQFF | TGTGCCAGCAGCTTTACGGGGGGACTAGCGGGGGGTTCCTACAATGAGCAGTTCTTC
TRBJ1-1 | . | many | TRBV7-9 | CASSQPGWSTEAFF | TGTGCCAGCAGCCAACCCGGGTGGAGCACTGAAGCTTTCTTT
TRBJ2-1 | TRBD2 | many | TRBV7-6 | CASSAPTSGVHEQFF | TGTGCCAGCAGCGCCCCGACTAGCGGGGTTCATGAGCAGTTCTTC
TRBJ2-2 | . | . | TRBV27 | CASSLGREELFF | TGTGCCAGCAGTTTGGGCAGGGAGGAGCTGTTTTTT
TRBJ1-5 | . | . | TRBV27 | CASRTGRGASNQPQHF | TGTGCCAGCAGGACAGGCCGGGGGGCTTCCAATCAGCCCCAGCATTTT
TRBJ2-4 | . | . | TRBV29-1 | CSVVQGPRDIQYF | TGCAGCGTTGTCCAGGGGCCCAGGGACATTCAGTACTTC
TRBJ2-4 | TRBD1 | few | TRBV7-2 | CASSHQGQGNIQYF | TGTGCCAGCAGCCATCAGGGACAGGGAAACATTCAGTACTTC
TRBJ1-4 | . | few | TRBV28 | CARVGTLATNEKLFF | TGTGCCAGGGTAGGGACACTGGCAACTAATGAAAAACTGTTTTTT
TRBJ1-2 | . | . | TRBV11-2 | CASSFYNSDGYTF | TGTGCCAGCAGCTTCTACAATTCGGATGGCTACACCTTC
TRBJ1-1 | . | few | TRBV7-9 | CASSPGTRENTEAFF | TGTGCCAGCAGCCCAGGGACAAGGGAGAACACTGAAGCTTTCTTT
TRBJ1-3 | . | few | TRBV6-6 | CASGDGNTIYF | TGTGCCTCGGGAGACGGAAACACCATATATTTT
TRBJ2-4 | . | few | TRBV19 | CASSPLRDKGNIQYF | TGTGCCAGTAGTCCCCTCCGGGACAAGGGGAACATTCAGTACTTC
TRBJ2-1 | . | . | TRBV10-1 | CASSEAKAALGNEQFF | TGCGCCAGCAGTGAGGCCAAAGCTGCGCTGGGTAATGAGCAGTTCTTC
TRBJ1-2 | . | . | TRBV6-2/TRBV6-3 | CASCQGSQLWGYTF | TGTGCCAGCTGCCAGGGGTCCCAACTGTGGGGCTACACCTTC